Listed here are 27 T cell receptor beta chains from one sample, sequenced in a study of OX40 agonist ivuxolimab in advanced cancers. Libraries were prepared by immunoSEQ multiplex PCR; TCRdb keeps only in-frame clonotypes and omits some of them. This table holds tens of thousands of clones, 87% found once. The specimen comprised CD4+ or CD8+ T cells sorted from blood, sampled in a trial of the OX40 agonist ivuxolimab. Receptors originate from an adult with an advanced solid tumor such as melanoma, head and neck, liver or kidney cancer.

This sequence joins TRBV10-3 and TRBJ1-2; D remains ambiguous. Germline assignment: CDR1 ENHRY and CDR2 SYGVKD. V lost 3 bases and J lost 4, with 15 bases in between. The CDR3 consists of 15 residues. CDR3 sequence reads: CAISDTGKEGYGYTF. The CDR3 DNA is TGTGCCATCAGTGATACCGGGAAGGAGGGCTATGGCTACACCTTC.

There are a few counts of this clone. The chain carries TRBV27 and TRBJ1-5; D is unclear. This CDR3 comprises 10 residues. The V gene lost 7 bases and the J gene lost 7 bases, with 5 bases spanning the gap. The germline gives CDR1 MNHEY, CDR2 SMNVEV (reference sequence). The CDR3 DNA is TGTGCCAGCAATATCCAGCCCCAGCATTTT. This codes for CASNIQPQHF.

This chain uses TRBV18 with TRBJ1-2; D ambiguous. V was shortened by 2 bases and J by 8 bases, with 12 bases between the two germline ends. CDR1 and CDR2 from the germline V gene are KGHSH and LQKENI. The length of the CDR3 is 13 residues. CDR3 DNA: TGTGCCAGCTCACCAATCCGTGGGGAAGGCTACACCTTC. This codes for CASSPIRGEGYTF.

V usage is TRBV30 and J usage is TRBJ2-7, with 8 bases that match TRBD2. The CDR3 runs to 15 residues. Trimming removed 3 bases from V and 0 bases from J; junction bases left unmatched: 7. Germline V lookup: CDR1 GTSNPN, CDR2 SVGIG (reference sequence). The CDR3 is CAWRRPGGSSYEQYF. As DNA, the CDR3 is TGTGCCTGGAGACGACCGGGGGGGAGCTCCTACGAGCAGTACTTC.

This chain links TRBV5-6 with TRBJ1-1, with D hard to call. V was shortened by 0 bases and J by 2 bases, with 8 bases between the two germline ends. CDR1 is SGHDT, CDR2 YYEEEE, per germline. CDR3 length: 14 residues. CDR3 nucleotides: TGTGCCAGCAGCTTGGTGGCGATTAACACTGAAGCTTTCTTT. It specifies CASSLVAINTEAFF. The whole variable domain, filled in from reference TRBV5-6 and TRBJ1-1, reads DAGVTQSPTHLIKTRGQQVTLRCSPKSGHDTVSWYQQALGQGPQFIFQYYEEEERQRGNFPDRFSGHQFPNYSSELNVNALLLGDSALYLCASSLVAINTEAFFGQGTRLTVV.

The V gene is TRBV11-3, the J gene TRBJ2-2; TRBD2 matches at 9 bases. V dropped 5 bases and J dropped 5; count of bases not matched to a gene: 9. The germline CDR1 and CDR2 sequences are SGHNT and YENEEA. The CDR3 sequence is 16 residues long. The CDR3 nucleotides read TGTGCCAGCAGCCGGGGATTGAGCGGGAGGACCGGGGAGCTGTTTTTT. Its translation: CASSRGLSGRTGELFF. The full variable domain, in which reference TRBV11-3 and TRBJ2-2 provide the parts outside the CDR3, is EAGVVQSPRYKIIEKKQPVAFWCNPISGHNTLYWYLQNLGQGPELLIRYENEEAVDDSQLPKDRFSAERLKGVDSTLKIQPAELGDSAVYLCASSRGLSGRTGELFFGEGSRLTVL.

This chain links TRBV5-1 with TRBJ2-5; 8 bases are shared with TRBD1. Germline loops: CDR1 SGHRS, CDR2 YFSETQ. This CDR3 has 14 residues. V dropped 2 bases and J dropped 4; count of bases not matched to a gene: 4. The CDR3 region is CASSFQGAGETQYF. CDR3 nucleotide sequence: TGCGCCAGCAGCTTCCAGGGGGCGGGAGAGACCCAGTACTTC.

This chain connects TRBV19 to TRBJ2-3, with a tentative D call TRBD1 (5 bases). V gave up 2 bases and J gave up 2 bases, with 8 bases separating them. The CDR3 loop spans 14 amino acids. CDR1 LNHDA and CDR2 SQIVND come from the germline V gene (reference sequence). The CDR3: CASSIQGYTDTQYF. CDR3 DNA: TGTGCCAGTAGTATACAGGGCTACACAGATACGCAGTATTTT.

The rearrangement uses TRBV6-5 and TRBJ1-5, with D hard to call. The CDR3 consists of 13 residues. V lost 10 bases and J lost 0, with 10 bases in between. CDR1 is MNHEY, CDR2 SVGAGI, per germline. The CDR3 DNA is TGTGCCACCGCGAGGAATAGCAATCAGCCCCAGCATTTT. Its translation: CATARNSNQPQHF.

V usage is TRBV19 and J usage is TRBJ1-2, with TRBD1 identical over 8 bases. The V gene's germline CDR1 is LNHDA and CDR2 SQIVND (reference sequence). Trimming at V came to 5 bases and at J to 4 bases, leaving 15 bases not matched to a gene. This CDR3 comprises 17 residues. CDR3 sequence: CASSSDPDRGVAYGYTF. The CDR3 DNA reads TGTGCCAGTAGTTCCGATCCAGACAGGGGCGTCGCCTATGGCTACACCTTC. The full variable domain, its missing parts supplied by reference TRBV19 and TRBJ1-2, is DGGITQSPKYLFRKEGQNVTLSCEQNLNHDAMYWYRQDPGQGLRLIYYSQIVNDFQKGDIAEGYSVSREKKESFPLTVTSAQKNPTAFYLCASSSDPDRGVAYGYTFGSGTRLTVV.

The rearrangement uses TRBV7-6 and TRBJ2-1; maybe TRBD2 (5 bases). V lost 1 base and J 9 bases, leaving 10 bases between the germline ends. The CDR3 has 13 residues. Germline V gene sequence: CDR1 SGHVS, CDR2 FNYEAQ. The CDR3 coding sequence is TGTGCCAGCAGCTTAGTTTTGGGAGCTGAGCAGTTCTTC. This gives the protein CASSLVLGAEQFF. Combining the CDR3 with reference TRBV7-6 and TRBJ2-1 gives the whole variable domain GAGVSQSPRYKVTKRGQDVALRCDPISGHVSLYWYRQALGQGPEFLTYFNYEAQQDKSGLPNDRFSAERPEGSISTLTIQRTEQRDSAMYRCASSLVLGAEQFFGPGTRLTVL.

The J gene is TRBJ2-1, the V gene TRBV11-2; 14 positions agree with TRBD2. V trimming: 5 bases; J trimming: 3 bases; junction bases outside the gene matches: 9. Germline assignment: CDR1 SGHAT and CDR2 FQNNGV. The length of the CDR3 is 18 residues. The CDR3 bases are TGTGCCAGCAGCGCCCGACTAGCGGGAGGGGGAGGCTACAATGAGCAGTTCTTC. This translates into CASSARLAGGGGYNEQFF.

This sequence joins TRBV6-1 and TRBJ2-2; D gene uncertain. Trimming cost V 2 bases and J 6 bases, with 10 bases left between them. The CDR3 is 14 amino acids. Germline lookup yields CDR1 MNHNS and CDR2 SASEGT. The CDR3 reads CASSETRRSGELFF. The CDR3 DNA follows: TGTGCCAGCAGTGAAACCCGACGGTCCGGGGAGCTGTTTTTT.

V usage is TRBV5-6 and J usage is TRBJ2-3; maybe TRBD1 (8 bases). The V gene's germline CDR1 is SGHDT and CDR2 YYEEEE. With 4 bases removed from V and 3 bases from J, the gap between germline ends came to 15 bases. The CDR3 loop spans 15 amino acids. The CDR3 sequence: CASSPGQGGTDTQYF. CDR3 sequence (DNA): TGTGCCAGCAGCCCAGGACAGGGAGGGACAGATACGCAGTATTTT.

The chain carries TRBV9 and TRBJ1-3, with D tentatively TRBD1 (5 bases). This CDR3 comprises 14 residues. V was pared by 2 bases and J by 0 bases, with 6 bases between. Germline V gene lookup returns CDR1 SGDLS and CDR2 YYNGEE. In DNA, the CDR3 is TGTGCCAGCAGCGTTGACAGCTCTGGAAACACCATATATTTT. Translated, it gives CASSVDSSGNTIYF.

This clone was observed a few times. CDR3 residues: CASSDLQGFGELFF. CDR3 nucleotide sequence: TGTGCCAGCTCTGACCTACAGGGTTTCGGGGAGCTGTTTTTT. The chain combines TRBV18 with TRBJ2-2, with a possible D match to TRBD1 (6 bases). V shed 6 bases and J shed 7 bases, with 15 bases lying between them. The CDR3 has 14 amino acids. The germline V gene has CDR1 KGHSH and CDR2 LQKENI.

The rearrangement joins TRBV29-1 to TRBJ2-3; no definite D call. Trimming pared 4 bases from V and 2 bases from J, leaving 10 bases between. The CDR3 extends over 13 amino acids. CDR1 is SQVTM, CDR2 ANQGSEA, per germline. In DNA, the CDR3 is TGCAGCGTTGCACAGCTAATCACAGATACGCAGTATTTT. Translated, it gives CSVAQLITDTQYF.

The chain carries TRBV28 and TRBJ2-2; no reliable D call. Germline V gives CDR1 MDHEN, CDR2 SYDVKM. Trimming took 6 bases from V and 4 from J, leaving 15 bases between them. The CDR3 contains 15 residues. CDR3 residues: CASSPIGPGTGELFF. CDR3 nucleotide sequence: TGTGCCAGCAGCCCGATCGGGCCAGGCACCGGGGAGCTGTTTTTT.

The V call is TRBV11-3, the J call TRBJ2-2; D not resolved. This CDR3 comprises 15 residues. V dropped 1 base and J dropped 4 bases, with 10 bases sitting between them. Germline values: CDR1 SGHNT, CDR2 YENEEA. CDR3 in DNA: TGTGCCAGCAGCTTAGTCAGGAGCCTCACCGGGGAGCTGTTTTTT. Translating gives CASSLVRSLTGELFF. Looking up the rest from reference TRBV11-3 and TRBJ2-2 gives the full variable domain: EAGVVQSPRYKIIEKKQPVAFWCNPISGHNTLYWYLQNLGQGPELLIRYENEEAVDDSQLPKDRFSAERLKGVDSTLKIQPAELGDSAVYLCASSLVRSLTGELFFGEGSRLTVL.

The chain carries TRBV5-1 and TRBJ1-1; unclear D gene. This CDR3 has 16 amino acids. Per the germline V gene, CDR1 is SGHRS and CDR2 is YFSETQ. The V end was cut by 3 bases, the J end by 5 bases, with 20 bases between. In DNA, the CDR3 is TGCGCCAGCAGCTCCTATGTGACACGGGAAATAACTGAAGCTTTCTTT. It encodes CASSSYVTREITEAFF.

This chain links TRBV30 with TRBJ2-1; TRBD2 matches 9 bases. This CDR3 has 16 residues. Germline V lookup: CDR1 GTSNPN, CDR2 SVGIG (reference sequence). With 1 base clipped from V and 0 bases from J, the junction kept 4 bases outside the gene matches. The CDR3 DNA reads TGTGCCTGGAGTGGTTATAGCGGGAGCTCCTACAATGAGCAGTTCTTC. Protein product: CAWSGYSGSSYNEQFF.

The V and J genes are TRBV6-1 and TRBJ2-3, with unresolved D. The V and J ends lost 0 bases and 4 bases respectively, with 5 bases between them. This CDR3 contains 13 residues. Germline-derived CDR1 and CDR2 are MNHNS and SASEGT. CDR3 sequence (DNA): TGTGCCAGCAGTGAAGCGTGGGCAGATACGCAGTATTTT. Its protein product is CASSEAWADTQYF.

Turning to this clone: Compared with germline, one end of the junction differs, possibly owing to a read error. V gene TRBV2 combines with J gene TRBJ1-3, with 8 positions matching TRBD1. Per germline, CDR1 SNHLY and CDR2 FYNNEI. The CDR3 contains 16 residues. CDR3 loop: CASSEARTGLGSTIYF. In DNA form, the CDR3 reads TGTGCCAGCAGTGAAGCCAGGACAGGGTTGGGAAGCACCATATATTTT.

The CDR3 is CASSVDGSSGNTIYF. CDR3 DNA: TGTGCCAGCAGCGTAGATGGGAGCTCTGGAAACACCATATATTTT. The chain combines TRBV9 with TRBJ1-3; D call uncertain. Germline values: CDR1 SGDLS, CDR2 YYNGEE. The CDR3 spans 15 residues. V lost 0 bases to trimming and J lost 0 bases, with 7 bases between them.

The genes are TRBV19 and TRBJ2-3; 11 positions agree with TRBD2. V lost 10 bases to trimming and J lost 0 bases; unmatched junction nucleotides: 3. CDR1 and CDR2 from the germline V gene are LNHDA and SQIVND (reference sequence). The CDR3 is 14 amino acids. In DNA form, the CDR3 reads TGTGCCACGAGACTAGCGGGGAGCACAGATACGCAGTATTTT. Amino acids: CATRLAGSTDTQYF.

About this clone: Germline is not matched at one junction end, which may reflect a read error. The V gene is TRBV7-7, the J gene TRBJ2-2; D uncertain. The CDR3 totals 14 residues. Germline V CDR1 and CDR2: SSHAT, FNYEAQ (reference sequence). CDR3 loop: CASSLRQNTGELFF. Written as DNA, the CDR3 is TGTGCTAGCAGCTTAAGGCAGAACACCGGGGAGCTGTTTTTT.

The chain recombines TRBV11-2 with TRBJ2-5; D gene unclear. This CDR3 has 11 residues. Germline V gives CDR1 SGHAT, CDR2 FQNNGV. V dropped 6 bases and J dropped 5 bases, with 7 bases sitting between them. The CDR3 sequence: CASSVVETQYF. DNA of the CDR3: TGTGCCAGCAGTGTAGTCGAGACCCAGTACTTC.